The 8 T cell receptor beta chains presented below share a single source sample, sequenced in a study of cytomegalovirus exposure and HLA in healthy donors. With 60 Vbeta and 13 Jbeta primers, the PCR was carried out. Profiling relied on immunoSEQ multiplex PCR, and the TCRdb table lists in-frame clones only, not all of them. The sample contains approximately 100,000 clones, approximately 89% of which appear only once. The sample comprised PBMCs. These receptors all come from a man aged 25 to 40 in good health and CMV-seronegative.

In its sample, this clone was seen once. This chain joins TRBV7-3 and TRBJ2-5, with 7 nucleotides matching TRBD2. The CDR3 consists of 13 residues. Trimming at V came to 4 bases and at J to 5 bases, leaving 4 bases not matched to a gene. Germline values: CDR1 SGHTA, CDR2 FQGTGA. As DNA, the CDR3 is TGTGCCAGCAGCTCGACTAGCTTGGAGACCCAGTACTTC. The encoded protein is CASSSTSLETQYF.

V is TRBV19 and J is TRBJ1-3; no definite D call. CDR1 and CDR2 (germline): LNHDA, SQIVND (reference sequence). V lost 6 bases and J lost 2, with 14 bases in between. The CDR3 spans 15 residues. Here the CDR3 DNA reads TGTGCCAGTAGCACGACGGGAAGTGCTGGAAACACCATATATTTT. As protein: CASSTTGSAGNTIYF.

The gene calls are TRBV15 and TRBJ2-2; 7 nucleotides match TRBD1. The CDR3 is 16 residues long. The germline V gene has CDR1 LNHNV and CDR2 YYDKDF (reference sequence). J gave up 5 bases and V 6 bases, and 12 bases lay outside the gene matches. In DNA form, the CDR3 reads TGTGCCACCAGTTTAACACCGGGACAGCTTACCGGGGAGCTGTTTTTT. It specifies CATSLTPGQLTGELFF.

The chain links TRBV5-1 to TRBJ1-4; a weak D match, TRBD1 (6 bases). The germline V gene encodes CDR1 SGHRS and CDR2 YFSETQ. V gave up 4 bases and J gave up 2 bases, with 12 bases separating them. The CDR3 extends over 15 amino acids. CDR3 residues: CASSVQGTTNEKLFF. The DNA of the CDR3 is TGCGCCAGCAGCGTCCAGGGGACGACTAATGAAAAACTGTTTTTT.

The CDR3 bases are TGTGCCAGCAGTGGCCACCAGTGGTTCCCAGATACGCAGTATTTT. Amino acid sequence: CASSGHQWFPDTQYF. The chain has TRBV25-1 and TRBJ2-3; D is uncertain. Germline values: CDR1 MGHDK, CDR2 SYGVNS. The CDR3 covers 15 residues. The germline V and J ends were trimmed by 4 bases and 4 bases, with 15 bases remaining between them.

Of note for this clone: A junction boundary mismatches the germline segment, possibly from a read error. V usage is TRBV5-1 and J usage is TRBJ2-7; TRBD2 matches 13 bases. The germline gives CDR1 SGHRS, CDR2 YFSETQ. CDR3 size: 16 residues. CDR3 bases: TGCGCCAGCAGTTTGGGGGGACTAGCGGGAACCAACGAGCAGTACTTC. Translation: CASSLGGLAGTNEQYF.

This chain joins TRBV5-1 and TRBJ2-3; 8 bases are shared with TRBD2. There are 13 residues in the CDR3. V lost 8 bases and J lost 3; bases outside the gene matches: 5. The germline V gene has CDR1 SGHRS and CDR2 YFSETQ. CDR3 in amino acids: CASRAGETDTQYF. The CDR3 DNA reads as TGCGCCAGTCGAGCGGGGGAGACAGATACGCAGTATTTT.

J is TRBJ2-3 and V is TRBV27; D is unclear. This CDR3 contains 13 residues. The germline V gene has CDR1 MNHEY and CDR2 SMNVEV (reference sequence). V lost 5 bases and J 4 bases, leaving 10 bases between the germline ends. The CDR3 here is CASSPSRADTQYF. The CDR3, as DNA: TGTGCCAGCAGTCCATCACGGGCAGATACGCAGTATTTT.